The clone carrying this TCR beta chain was counted a single time. The data originate from a study of control samples from healthy donors and cancer patients. Clones were sequenced by immunoSEQ multiplex PCR, and TCRdb holds only the in-frame ones, with some missing. The sample yields about 97,000 clones, just over 90% seen once. Trimming pared 6 bases from V and 1 base from J, leaving 10 bases between. The CDR3 length is 14 residues. CDR1 is MNHEY, CDR2 SMNVEV, per germline (reference sequence). This chain connects TRBV27 to TRBJ2-4; D might be TRBD1 (5 bases). This clonotype originated in a young woman in good health. Sequenced material: blood. The CDR3 sequence is CASSPGWAKNIQYF. The CDR3 bases are TGTGCCAGCAGCCCAGGGTGGGCCAAAAACATTCAGTACTTC.